The sequence of this TCR beta chain was determined in a study of CD8+CD57+ T cells in acquired aplastic anemia. Individuals selected for sequencing had exhibited CD8+CD57+ cell expansion on flow cytometry. According to the study, genomic DNA was the template for TCR beta VDJ and CDR3 profiling. One entry per CDR3 protein results from TCRdb running MiXCR on the reads. The data contain more than 250,000 distinct CDR3 sequences, about 80% of them singletons. In its sample, this clonotype was seen a few times. The receptor was derived from a human donor with aplastic anemia. The sample was sorted CD4+, CD8+, or CD8+CD57+ T cells (not recorded which) from PBMCs.

This chain's CDR3 is CASRAEHNSPLHF. The CDR3 DNA follows: TGTGCCAGCAGGGCCGAGCATAATTCACCCCTCCACTTT. V usage is TRBV2 and J usage is TRBJ1-6, with no clear D. There are 13 residues in the CDR3. V was cut by 6 bases and J by 5 bases, with 8 bases left in between. Germline CDR1 SNHLY, CDR2 FYNNEI.